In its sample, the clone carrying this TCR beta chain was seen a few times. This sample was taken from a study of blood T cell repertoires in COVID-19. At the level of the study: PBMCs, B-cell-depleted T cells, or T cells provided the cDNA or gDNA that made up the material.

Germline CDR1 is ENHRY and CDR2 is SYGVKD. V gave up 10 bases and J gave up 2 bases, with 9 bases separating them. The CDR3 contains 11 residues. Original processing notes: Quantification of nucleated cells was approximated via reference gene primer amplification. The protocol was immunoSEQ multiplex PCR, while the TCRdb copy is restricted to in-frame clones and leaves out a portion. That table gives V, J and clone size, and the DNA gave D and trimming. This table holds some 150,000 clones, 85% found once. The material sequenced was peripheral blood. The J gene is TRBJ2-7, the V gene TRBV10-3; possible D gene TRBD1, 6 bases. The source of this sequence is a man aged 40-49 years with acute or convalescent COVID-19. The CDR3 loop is CATGQTYEQYF. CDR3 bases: TGTGCCACCGGACAGACCTACGAGCAGTACTTC.